A selection of T cell receptor beta chains follows, all from one sample in a study of T-cell memory formation after mild COVID-19. TCRdb re-analysed the 5' RACE reads in MiXCR, keeping a single row per CDR3 protein. In the table there are about 250,000 distinct CDR3 sequences, roughly 15% of which are singletons. The sequencing sample was made of PBMCs or a T cell subset sorted from them (not recorded which). The receptors shown here come from an adult woman who had mild COVID-19 (a few samples of this study predate the infection). Cell type and time point are not known. Each CDR3 is given with its conserved first and last residue. The D gene is left open where the match is weak. The size field is filled for only some rows; it gives once, few, many or a size class.

-,TRBV7-2,-,TRBJ1-2,CASSPGNSVGYTF,TGTGCCAGCAGCCCCGGGAATTCGGTTGGCTACACCTTC
few,TRBV6-5,TRBD1,TRBJ1-2,CASSYSIPGQGGGYGYTF,TGTGCCAGCAGTTACTCGATCCCGGGACAGGGGGGAGGCTATGGCTACACCTTC
once,TRBV6-6,-,TRBJ1-2,CASSYSGLNYGYTF,TGTGCCAGCAGTTACTCGGGGCTTAACTATGGCTACACCTTC
once,TRBV20-1,-,TRBJ2-5,CSASGYPGPRQETQYF,TGCAGTGCTAGTGGATATCCGGGCCCACGGCAAGAGACCCAGTACTTC
-,TRBV5-5,-,TRBJ2-2,CASSSDRSTGPGELFF,TGTGCCAGCAGCTCCGACAGGTCCACGGGGCCCGGGGAGCTGTTTTTT
-,TRBV6-1,-,TRBJ1-3,CASSEKGLSGNTIYF,TGTGCCAGCAGTGAAAAGGGCCTCTCTGGAAACACCATATATTTT
-,TRBV19,TRBD1,TRBJ2-6,CASSIGQGFSGANVLTF,TGTGCCAGTAGTATTGGACAGGGATTCTCTGGGGCCAACGTCCTGACTTTC
-,TRBV29-1,-,TRBJ1-6,CSVQGTYNSPLHF,TGCAGCGTTCAAGGGACCTATAATTCACCCCTCCACTTT
many,TRBV4-3,-,TRBJ1-2,CASSQVGSQSGYTF,TGCGCCAGCAGCCAAGTCGGTTCCCAGAGCGGCTACACCTTC
few,TRBV7-9,-,TRBJ1-1,CASSLEVWTEAFF,TGTGCCAGCAGCTTAGAGGTATGGACTGAAGCTTTCTTT
-,TRBV5-1,TRBD1,TRBJ1-6,CASSPGQVVDSPLHF,TGCGCCAGCAGCCCCGGACAGGTAGTGGACTCACCCCTCCACTTT
-,TRBV20-1,-,TRBJ1-5,CSARANQPQHF,TGCAGTGCTAGGGCCAATCAGCCCCAGCATTTT
-,TRBV19,-,TRBJ2-2,CASSIPPRGRAGELFF,TGTGCCAGTAGTATACCCCCCCGGGGGCGGGCCGGGGAGCTGTTTTTT
few,TRBV4-3,-,TRBJ1-2,CASSQVDTNGYTF,TGCGCCAGCAGCCAAGTAGACACCAATGGCTACACCTTC
-,TRBV5-1,-,TRBJ1-6,CASSLGTAGYSPLHF,TGCGCCAGCAGCTTGGGGACGGCGGGTTACTCACCCCTCCACTTT
few,TRBV3-1,-,TRBJ1-5,CASRQAWGNQPQHF,TGTGCCAGCAGACAAGCTTGGGGCAATCAGCCCCAGCATTTT
-,TRBV20-1,-,TRBJ2-1,CSAPLGSEQFF,TGCAGTGCTCCTTTGGGTAGTGAGCAGTTCTTC
-,TRBV5-1,TRBD1,TRBJ2-3,CASRWTGGTDTQYF,TGCGCCAGCAGATGGACAGGGGGCACAGATACGCAGTATTTT
many,TRBV7-2,TRBD1,TRBJ2-7,CASSRQGAYEQYF,TGTGCCAGCAGCCGACAGGGAGCCTACGAGCAGTACTTC
-,TRBV29-1,TRBD1,TRBJ2-1,CSVRQGGGNEQFF,TGCAGCGTACGACAGGGTGGTGGCAATGAGCAGTTCTTC
many,TRBV4-2,TRBD2,TRBJ2-6,CASSQKLAGASSGANVLTF,TGTGCCAGCAGCCAAAAGTTAGCGGGAGCCAGCTCTGGGGCCAACGTCCTGACTTTC
many,TRBV5-5,-,TRBJ2-4,CASSFQGGVTKNIQYF,TGTGCCAGCAGCTTTCAGGGGGGAGTGACCAAAAACATTCAGTACTTC
-,TRBV12-3/TRBV12-4,TRBD1,TRBJ1-2,CASSLRRTGFDGYTF,TGTGCCAGCAGTTTGCGGCGGACAGGGTTTGATGGCTACACCTTC
-,TRBV29-1,TRBD1,TRBJ1-2,CSVNPTGGNYGYTF,TGCAGCGTCAATCCGACAGGGGGAAACTATGGCTACACCTTC
few,TRBV4-2,TRBD2,TRBJ2-7,CASSQTSGSSSPYEQYF,TGTGCCAGCAGCCAGACTAGCGGGAGTAGTTCCCCCTACGAGCAGTACTTC
-,TRBV9,TRBD1,TRBJ1-1,CASSVGQGMNTEAFF,TGTGCCAGCAGCGTAGGACAGGGGATGAACACTGAAGCTTTCTTT
-,TRBV10-3,-,TRBJ2-5,CAISGHGEETQYF,TGTGCCATCAGTGGGCATGGGGAAGAGACCCAGTACTTC
-,TRBV5-4,TRBD1,TRBJ1-3,CASSFRTGGGGNTIYF,TGTGCCAGCAGCTTCCGGACAGGGGGTGGTGGAAACACCATATATTTT
few,TRBV15,-,TRBJ2-4,CATRTGGAKNIQYF,TGTGCCACCAGAACTGGGGGGGCCAAAAACATTCAGTACTTC
few,TRBV6-4,TRBD2,TRBJ2-1,CASTRLGTSGRGEQFF,TGTGCCAGCACCCGACTCGGCACTAGCGGGAGGGGTGAGCAGTTCTTC
many,TRBV12-3/TRBV12-4,-,TRBJ2-1,CASSFVSSVMAQTTNEQFF,TGTGCCAGCAGTTTCGTATCTAGCGTAATGGCCCAAACAACGAATGAGCAGTTCTTC
-,TRBV6-2/TRBV6-3,-,TRBJ2-7,CASSYSSREKYF,TGTGCCAGCAGTTACTCTTCGCGGGAAAAGTACTTC
few,TRBV27,TRBD2,TRBJ2-5,CASSPSGLAGVRETQYF,TGTGCCAGCAGCCCTTCGGGACTAGCGGGAGTGAGGGAGACCCAGTACTTC
-,TRBV4-2,-,TRBJ2-7,CASSQDIGLPYEQYF,TGTGCCAGCAGCCAAGATATCGGACTACCTTACGAGCAGTACTTC
-,TRBV6-2/TRBV6-3,TRBD1,TRBJ2-6,CASSYSWFGTDYSGANVLTF,TGTGCCAGCAGTTACTCATGGTTCGGGACAGACTACTCTGGGGCCAACGTCCTGACTTTC
-,TRBV7-2,-,TRBJ1-2,CASSLHSTNYGYTF,TGTGCCAGCAGCTTACACTCTACTAACTATGGCTACACCTTC
-,TRBV12-3/TRBV12-4,-,TRBJ2-1,CASSPKVATVLRSSYNEQFF,TGTGCCAGCAGTCCCAAGGTAGCCACGGTTCTCAGGAGCTCCTACAATGAGCAGTTCTTC